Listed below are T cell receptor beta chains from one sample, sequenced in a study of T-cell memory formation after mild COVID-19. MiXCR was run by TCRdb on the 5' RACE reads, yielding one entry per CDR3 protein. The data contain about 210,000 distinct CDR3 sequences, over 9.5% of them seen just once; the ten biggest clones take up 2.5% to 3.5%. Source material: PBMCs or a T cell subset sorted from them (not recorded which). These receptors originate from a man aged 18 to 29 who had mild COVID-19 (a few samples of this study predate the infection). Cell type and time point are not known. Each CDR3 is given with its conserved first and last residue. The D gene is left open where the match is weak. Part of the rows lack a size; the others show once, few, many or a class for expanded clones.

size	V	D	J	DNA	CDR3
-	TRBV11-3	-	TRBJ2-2	TGTGCCAGCAAGTCCGGGGGCCGACCAAACACCGGGGAGCTGTTTTTT	CASKSGGRPNTGELFF
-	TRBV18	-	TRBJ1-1	TGTGCCAGCTCACCTCACCCCCCAGACAACACTGAAGCTTTCTTT	CASSPHPPDNTEAFF
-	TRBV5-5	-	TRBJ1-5	TGTGCCAGCAGCTTGTGGGGTCCAGCCGTTCGGCCCCAGCATTTT	CASSLWGPAVRPQHF
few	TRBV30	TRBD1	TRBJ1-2	TGTGCCTGGAGTCCCGGGACAGGGGCTGATGGCTACACCTTC	CAWSPGTGADGYTF
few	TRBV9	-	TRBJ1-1	TGTGCCAGCAGCGTAGGGGTGGACTCTGGCACTGAAGCTTTCTTT	CASSVGVDSGTEAFF
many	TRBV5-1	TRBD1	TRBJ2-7	TGCGCCAGCGTTCCCGGGACAGGGAGAGGAGAGCAGTACTTC	CASVPGTGRGEQYF
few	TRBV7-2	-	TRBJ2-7	TGTGCCAGCAGCTTCACGGGACCAGTGGGTTACGAGCAGTACTTC	CASSFTGPVGYEQYF
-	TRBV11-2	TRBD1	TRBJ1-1	TGTGCCAGCAGCTTAGATCTGGGGACAGGTGCTTTCTTT	CASSLDLGTGAFF
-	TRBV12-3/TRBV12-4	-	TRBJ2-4	TGTGCCAGCAGTTTAAACTGGGGGGCCAAAAACATTCAGTACTTC	CASSLNWGAKNIQYF
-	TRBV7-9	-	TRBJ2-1	TGTGCCAGCAGCTCGAGGGGCGGTGAGCAGTTCTTC	CASSSRGGEQFF
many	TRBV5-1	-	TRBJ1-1	TGCGCCAGCAGCTTGGTTAGTCCCCAGAACACTGAAGCTTTCTTT	CASSLVSPQNTEAFF